This T cell receptor (beta chain) stems from a study of vaccination and CD4 T cells after COVID-19. On the study more broadly: Convalescents were six males and four females, two of them Hispanic. Culture controls were given either a CEFX pool, an HIV-1 Nef pool, or no peptide.

The sample's treatment: 10-day PBMC culture with coronavirus spike peptide pools or control peptides (ViraFEST assay). Harvesting of the unexposed donor's CD4+ T cells predated the COVID-19 pandemic (2011-2018). Study results and limitations: Median SARS-CoV-2-reactive clonotype numbers rose nonsignificantly, roughly 21 to 38.

Germline CDR1 is MNHEY and CDR2 is SVGEGT. V was trimmed by 6 bases and J by 1 base, leaving 8 bases between them. The CDR3 has 13 amino acids. A few counts support this clonotype. Its antigen is not known. The study sequenced cultured CD4+ T cell DNA using the Oncomine TCR Beta short-read assay. DNA came from CD4+ T cells after culture. From the PCR reads, TCRdb called clonotypes with MiXCR, one entry per CDR3 protein. The repertoire includes 6,000 to 7,000 distinct CDR3 sequences, around a quarter of them detected once, and less than 40% sits in the top ten. The sample taken for sequencing was CD4+ T cells from blood, cultured in vitro. The chain is built from TRBV6-2 or TRBV6-3 and TRBJ2-3; D not certain. The sequence derives from a human donor in good health. The CDR3 sequence is CASRHSGTDTQYF. The CDR3 bases are TGTGCCAGCAGGCATTCTGGCACAGATACGCAGTATTTT.